The rows below give T cell receptor beta chains drawn from one sample of a study of spatial heterogeneity in lung cancer. Each CDR3 protein is one row after TCRdb ran MiXCR on the 5' RACE reads. Of some 110,000 distinct CDR3 sequences detected, approximately 12% appear once; the ten largest clones hold 16%. The sample consisted of PBMCs, taken at follow-up. The source is a male donor with early-stage non-small cell lung cancer. CDR3s include the opening cysteine and the closing phenylalanine or tryptophan. A D gene is named only where the DNA matches it firmly. The listing skips clone size in some rows; elsewhere it reads once, few, many or a size class.

V,J,D,size,CDR3,DNA
TRBV11-2,TRBJ2-3,.,many,CASSLSGDTDTQYF,TGTGCCAGCAGCTTATCGGGGGACACAGATACGCAGTATTTT
TRBV2,TRBJ1-4,.,.,CASSEALRARGGKLFF,TGTGCCAGCAGTGAAGCGCTCCGGGCCCGCGGGGGAAAACTGTTTTTT
TRBV6-6,TRBJ1-1,.,many,CASSLNPRAEAFF,TGTGCCAGCAGTCTCAACCCGAGGGCTGAAGCTTTCTTT
TRBV11-2,TRBJ1-5,.,.,CASSSTGSDQPQHF,TGTGCCAGCAGCTCTACAGGGAGCGATCAGCCCCAGCATTTT
TRBV10-3,TRBJ2-3,.,.,CAISPGVTDTQYF,TGTGCCATCAGTCCCGGAGTCACAGATACGCAGTATTTT
TRBV29-1,TRBJ2-1,.,.,CSVAPDTGYFTYNEQFF,TGCAGCGTTGCCCCTGACACAGGGTATTTCACCTACAATGAGCAGTTCTTC
TRBV20-1,TRBJ1-1,.,few,CSALTNTEAFF,TGCAGTGCTCTTACGAACACTGAAGCTTTCTTT
TRBV10-3,TRBJ2-7,TRBD2,.,CAITSGTSSYEQYF,TGTGCCATCACCTCCGGGACTAGCAGCTACGAGCAGTACTTC
TRBV11-3,TRBJ1-3,.,few,CASSFLASGNTIYF,TGTGCCAGCAGCTTCTTGGCCTCTGGAAACACCATATATTTT
TRBV6-5,TRBJ1-1,.,many,CASSLGLFTEAFF,TGTGCCAGCAGCCTCGGACTTTTCACTGAAGCTTTCTTT
TRBV12-3/TRBV12-4,TRBJ2-5,.,.,CASSNNRRRIQETQYF,TGTGCCAGCAGTAACAACAGGCGCCGAATCCAAGAGACCCAGTACTTC
TRBV10-3,TRBJ1-5,.,.,CAISEDSQNQPQHF,TGTGCCATCAGTGAAGACAGCCAGAATCAGCCCCAGCATTTT
TRBV4-2,TRBJ2-7,TRBD2,few,CASSQAGGLGTVKQYF,TGTGCCAGCAGCCAGGCGGGGGGACTAGGGACCGTGAAGCAGTACTTC